What follows describes a single TCR beta chain. This sample was taken from a study of blood T cell repertoires in COVID-19. Study background: PBMCs, B-cell-depleted T cells, or T cells provided the cDNA or gDNA that made up the material.

Germline values: CDR1 SGHTA, CDR2 FQGTGA. The CDR3 is 15 residues long. The V and J ends lost 4 bases and 6 bases respectively, with 13 bases between them. Some clones are missing from TCRdb's copy, which holds only in-frame ones; the method was immunoSEQ multiplex PCR. The data hold 150,000 to 200,000 clones, with 94% observed a single time. The sequenced sample was peripheral blood. This sequence was found in a young man with COVID-19, enrolled during active disease. The chain couples TRBV7-3 to TRBJ1-6; D gene unclear. The CDR3 protein is CASSSQTGSNSPLHF. CDR3 DNA sequence: TGTGCCAGCAGCTCCCAGACCGGGAGTAATTCACCCCTCCACTTT.